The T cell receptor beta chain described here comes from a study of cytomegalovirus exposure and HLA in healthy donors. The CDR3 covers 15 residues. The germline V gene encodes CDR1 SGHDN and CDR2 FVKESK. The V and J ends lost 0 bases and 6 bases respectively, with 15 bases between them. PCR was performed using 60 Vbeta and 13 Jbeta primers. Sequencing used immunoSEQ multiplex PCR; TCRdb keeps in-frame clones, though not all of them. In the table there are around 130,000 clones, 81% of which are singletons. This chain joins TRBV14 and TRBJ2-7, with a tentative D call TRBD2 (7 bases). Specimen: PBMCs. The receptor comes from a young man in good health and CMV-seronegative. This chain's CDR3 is CASSQEFSRGREQYF. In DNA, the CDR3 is TGTGCCAGCAGCCAAGAGTTCTCGCGGGGGCGCGAGCAGTACTTC.